This TCR beta chain was obtained from a study of shared clonotypes between healthy human individuals. In the study overall: Three plates each covered CD4 naive and memory; CD8 naive two, CD8 memory one. General study results and limits: Clonotype sharing across several donors was observed for around 5% of naive CD4 clonotypes.

V was trimmed by 3 bases and J by 0 bases, leaving 11 bases between them. CDR3 length: 16 residues. CDR1 KGHSH and CDR2 LQKENI come from the germline V gene. As concerns this clone: Its matching antigen is unknown.

Several immunoSEQ plates received, in even portions, the genomic DNA of each subset. Only in-frame clones appear in the TCRdb table, and some are missing; sequencing was by immunoSEQ multiplex PCR. The data show 950,000 to 1,300,000 clones, with approximately 70% seen just once and about 1.5% held by the top ten. The source material was memory CD4+ T cells sorted from blood. Subset here: CD45RA-negative fraction. This chain connects TRBV18 to TRBJ1-4, with D maybe TRBD1 (6 bases). The clonotype was recovered from a man aged 18 to 29 in good health. This CDR3 reads CASSPGGPATNEKLFF. CDR3 in DNA: TGTGCCAGCTCACCCGGGGGCCCAGCAACTAATGAAAAACTGTTTTTT.